The next 19 T cell receptor beta chains were all read from a single sample in a study of T cell responses to AZD1222 COVID-19 vaccine. Profiled with immunoSEQ multiplex PCR; TCRdb holds only in-frame clones, not every one. The sample records under 200,000 clones, less than 95% being singletons. The starting material was peripheral blood, obtained on day 0 of AZD1222 vaccination. Source of these receptors: an adult in good health.

The chain couples TRBV11-2 to TRBJ1-1, with a possible D match to TRBD1 (5 bases). Per the germline V gene, CDR1 is SGHAT and CDR2 is FQNNGV. Deletions cut 0 bases from V and 6 bases from J, with 14 bases between. This CDR3 comprises 15 residues. The CDR3 bases are TGTGCCAGCAGCTTAGATTCTAAGGGGCTCTCTGAAGCTTTCTTT. Its translation is CASSLDSKGLSEAFF.

The chain links TRBV23-1 to TRBJ1-5; D gene uncertain. TRBV23-1 is reported as an ORF; its role is uncertain. Trimming removed 6 bases at V and 6 bases at J, with 12 bases between. The CDR3 runs to 13 residues. As DNA, the CDR3 is TGCGCCAGCAGGCTCTATTCAGTTCAGCCCCAGCATTTT. Residues: CASRLYSVQPQHF.

The chain carries TRBV12-3 or TRBV12-4 and TRBJ2-4, with D possibly matching TRBD1 (5 bases). The CDR3 has 13 residues. V was cut by 3 bases and J by 3 bases, with 6 bases left in between. This CDR3 reads CASSFQGKNIQYF. Written as DNA, the CDR3 is TGTGCCAGCAGTTTTCAGGGCAAAAACATTCAGTACTTC.

CDR3 loop: CASSQDSRYTF. The CDR3 bases are TGTGCCAGCAGCCAAGATTCACGGTACACCTTC. This rearrangement joins TRBV4-2 to TRBJ1-2; D remains unclear. This CDR3 is built from 11 residues. From germline, CDR1 is LGHNA and CDR2 YNFKEQ. V lost 0 bases and J lost 11, with 7 bases in between.

This clone came up a few times. The chain combines TRBV19 with TRBJ2-2; 10 bases match TRBD1. CDR1 and CDR2 from the germline V gene are LNHDA and SQIVND (reference sequence). The junction had 9 bases not matched to a gene; V was cut back by 5 bases and J by 6 bases. This CDR3 is built from 16 residues. The CDR3 here is CASSPRQGARAGELFF. CDR3 DNA: TGTGCCAGTAGTCCTAGACAGGGGGCGCGAGCCGGGGAGCTGTTTTTT.

V and J are TRBV28 and TRBJ1-2; D uncertain. Germline V CDR1 and CDR2: MDHEN, SYDVKM. The CDR3 consists of 12 residues. Trimming pared 5 bases from V and 8 bases from J, leaving 12 bases between. CDR3 region: CASSDGPRGYTF. For the CDR3, the DNA is TGTGCCAGCAGTGATGGGCCCCGGGGCTACACCTTC.

This sequence joins TRBV12-3 or TRBV12-4 and TRBJ1-2; no clear D gene. The ends were cut back, 3 bases at V and 3 bases at J, with 8 bases in the middle. This CDR3 is built from 13 residues. The CDR3 region has the DNA TGTGCCAGCAGTTTGCTGGAATACTATGGCTACACCTTC. This codes for CASSLLEYYGYTF.

J is TRBJ2-1 and V is TRBV7-9; D unresolved. The CDR3 consists of 11 residues. V shed 1 base and J shed 10 bases, with 5 bases lying between them. From germline, CDR1 is SEHNR and CDR2 FQNEAQ (reference sequence). CDR3 region: CASSLDGEQFF. CDR3 DNA sequence: TGTGCCAGCAGCTTAGACGGAGAGCAGTTCTTC.

J is TRBJ1-6 and V is TRBV2, with D maybe TRBD1 (5 bases). Germline-derived CDR1 and CDR2 are SNHLY and FYNNEI. Trimming removed 4 bases from V and 10 bases from J, with 11 bases in between. The CDR3 covers 13 residues. The CDR3 DNA reads TGTGCCAGCAGTGCTTGGGGGGACTCACCCCTCCACTTT. Translating it yields CASSAWGDSPLHF.

This clone was picked up one time. The genes are TRBV27 and TRBJ2-1, with 13 bases matching TRBD2. Trimming cost V 5 bases and J 11 bases; bases outside gene matches: 3. Germline V gene data show CDR1 as MNHEY and CDR2 as SMNVEV (reference sequence). This CDR3 is built from 13 residues. CDR3 residues: CASSGTSGVQQFF. CDR3 bases: TGTGCCAGCAGTGGGACTAGCGGGGTGCAGCAGTTCTTC.

The chain has TRBV5-1 and TRBJ2-1; 7 nucleotides align to TRBD2. This CDR3 contains 16 residues. V dropped 6 bases and J dropped 1; count of bases not matched to a gene: 10. The germline gives CDR1 SGHRS, CDR2 YFSETQ. The CDR3 here is CASIAERGGSYNEQFF. The CDR3 region has the DNA TGCGCCAGCATCGCGGAGAGGGGAGGGTCCTACAATGAGCAGTTCTTC.

The chain joins TRBV10-3 to TRBJ1-5, with 7 bases that match TRBD1. The CDR3 is made up of 16 amino acids. Trimming removed 0 bases from V and 4 bases from J; junction bases left unmatched: 6. CDR1 is ENHRY, CDR2 SYGVKD, per germline. The CDR3, as DNA: TGTGCCATCAGTGAGTCCGGACAGGTCCAAAATCAGCCCCAGCATTTT. Translation: CAISESGQVQNQPQHF.

The gene calls are TRBV27 and TRBJ2-1; TRBD1 agrees at 7 bases. The junction had 9 bases not matched to a gene; V was cut back by 3 bases and J by 7 bases. The CDR3 spans 15 residues. Per the germline V gene, CDR1 is MNHEY and CDR2 is SMNVEV (reference sequence). The CDR3 protein is CASSFPYRGRNEQFF. The CDR3 DNA reads as TGTGCCAGCAGTTTTCCCTACAGGGGTAGGAATGAGCAGTTCTTC.

The V and J genes are TRBV14 and TRBJ2-6; the D gene is possibly TRBD1 (6 bases). The V end lost 1 base, the J end lost 4 bases, and 23 bases lay between the germline ends. Germline loops: CDR1 SGHDN, CDR2 FVKESK. CDR3 size: 20 residues. The chain's CDR3 is CASSQASDTGHPAGANVLTF. CDR3 in DNA: TGTGCCAGCAGCCAAGCCAGCGACACAGGGCACCCTGCAGGGGCCAACGTCCTGACTTTC.

V usage is TRBV27 and J usage is TRBJ1-1; D is unresolved. The CDR3 contains 15 residues. Germline V gives CDR1 MNHEY, CDR2 SMNVEV (reference sequence). V was shortened by 0 bases and J by 4 bases, with 12 bases between the two germline ends. The CDR3 reads CASSLSPGMGTEAFF. CDR3 bases: TGTGCCAGCAGTTTATCGCCGGGAATGGGCACTGAAGCTTTCTTT.

The gene calls are TRBV6-2 or TRBV6-3 and TRBJ1-1, with 11 bases identical to TRBD1. The junction had 5 bases not matched to a gene; V was cut back by 5 bases and J by 6 bases. The CDR3 length is 14 residues. The germline V gene has CDR1 MNHEY and CDR2 SVGEGT. CDR3 protein: CASSTGQGAAEAFF. The CDR3 region has the DNA TGTGCCAGCAGTACCGGACAGGGGGCGGCTGAAGCTTTCTTT.

CDR3 nucleotides: TGCGCCAGCTCAACAGGGGGGGCTTTGTCACCCCTCCACTTT. It translates to CASSTGGALSPLHF. The chain couples TRBV10-2 to TRBJ1-6; TRBD1 matches 8 bases. V lost 8 bases, J lost 10 bases, and 10 bases stayed unmatched. From germline, CDR1 is WSHSY and CDR2 SAAADI. This CDR3 spans 14 amino acids.

The chain couples TRBV19 to TRBJ2-7; D is undetermined. The CDR3 covers 13 residues. The V gene lost 9 bases and the J gene lost 0 bases, with 12 bases spanning the gap. The germline V gene encodes CDR1 LNHDA and CDR2 SQIVND (reference sequence). The CDR3 sequence is CASGNRDSYEQYF. DNA of the CDR3: TGTGCCAGCGGTAATAGAGACTCCTACGAGCAGTACTTC. Looking up the rest from reference TRBV19 and TRBJ2-7 gives the full variable domain: DGGITQSPKYLFRKEGQNVTLSCEQNLNHDAMYWYRQDPGQGLRLIYYSQIVNDFQKGDIAEGYSVSREKKESFPLTVTSAQKNPTAFYLCASGNRDSYEQYFGPGTRLTVT.

The rearrangement links TRBV30 to TRBJ1-2, with a tentative D call TRBD1 (5 bases). This CDR3 has 14 amino acids. CDR1 GTSNPN and CDR2 SVGIG come from the germline V gene (reference sequence). Between the trimmed V and J ends, which lost 2 bases and 8 bases, there was a span of 18 bases. The CDR3 region is CAWSLILTGGGYTF. DNA of the CDR3: TGTGCCTGGAGTCTTATCCTTACAGGTGGAGGCTACACCTTC.